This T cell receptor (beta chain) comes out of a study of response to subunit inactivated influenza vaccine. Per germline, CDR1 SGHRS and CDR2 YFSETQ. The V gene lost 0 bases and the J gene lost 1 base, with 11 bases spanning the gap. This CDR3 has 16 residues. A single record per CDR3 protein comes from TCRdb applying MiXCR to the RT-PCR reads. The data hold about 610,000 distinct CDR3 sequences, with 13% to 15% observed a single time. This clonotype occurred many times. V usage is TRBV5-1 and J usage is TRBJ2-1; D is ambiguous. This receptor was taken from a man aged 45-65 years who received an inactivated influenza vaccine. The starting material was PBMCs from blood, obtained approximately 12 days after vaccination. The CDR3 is CASSLAGGLSYNEQFF. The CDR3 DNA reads TGCGCCAGCAGCTTGGCTGGCGGCCTGTCCTACAATGAGCAGTTCTTC.